Included here is one T cell receptor (beta chain) sequence, with context. This entry comes from a study of blood T cells in healthy people across ages. Primed by a sample-barcoded 5' primer and a J-beta primer mix, a second PCR proceeded for 7 to 11 cycles. A single record per CDR3 protein comes from TCRdb applying MiXCR to the 5' RACE reads. The sample contains approximately 1.5 million distinct CDR3 sequences, about 31% of which appear only once. Sequenced sample: blood. The TCR sequence derives from a woman under 40 in good health.

The CDR3 here is CASSPGTGFTGELFF. The CDR3 region has the DNA TGTGCCAGCAGCCCCGGGACAGGGTTCACCGGGGAGCTGTTTTTT. The J gene is TRBJ2-2, the V gene TRBV27, with 9 bases lining up with TRBD1. Trimming removed 6 bases from V and 4 bases from J; junction bases left unmatched: 6. The CDR3 contains 15 residues. CDR1 MNHEY and CDR2 SMNVEV come from the germline V gene (reference sequence).